This T cell receptor (beta chain) was recovered during a study of blood T cell repertoires in COVID-19. Study details: Spain, Italy and the United States supplied samples that represented acute and convalescent COVID-19. Sample material is recorded as cDNA or gDNA derived from T cells, B-cell-depleted T cells, or PBMCs.

The Seattle patients joined while their infection was active and were tracked longitudinally afterward. In the authors' workflow: Nucleated cell counts were estimated from reference gene primer amplification. Measured with immunoSEQ multiplex PCR; TCRdb has only the in-frame clones, and not every one. The V and J calls and clone size come from that table; D and trimming were worked out from the DNA. In the table there are under 250,000 clones, 80% to 95% of which are singletons. CDR1 is SGHDT, CDR2 YYEEEE, per germline. This CDR3 comprises 16 residues. V was clipped by 4 bases and J by 5 bases; unmatched bases: 10.

The V call is TRBV5-6, the J call TRBJ2-2, with TRBD1 identical over 8 bases. This sequence originates from a man younger than 45 with COVID-19, enrolled during active disease. The sequenced material came from peripheral blood. CDR3 residues: CASSELQGARTGELFF. As DNA, the CDR3 is TGTGCCAGCAGCGAACTCCAGGGGGCGCGAACCGGGGAGCTGTTTTTT.